This T cell receptor (beta chain) is drawn from a study of blood T cell repertoires in COVID-19. Study-level background: COVID-19 samples collected from the United States, Italy and Spain covered acute and convalescent phases. T cells, B-cell-depleted T cells, or PBMCs provided the cDNA or gDNA that served as material.

This clone is deemed large. In the authors' workflow: Nucleated cell counts were estimated from reference gene primer amplification. The repertoire was sequenced with immunoSEQ multiplex PCR; TCRdb's copy has only in-frame clones and lacks some. The DNA was the basis for D and trimming; V, J and clone size are from that table. The sample includes about 18,000 clones, roughly 84% of them seen just once. This TCR derives from a man aged 40-55 years with active COVID-19. Input material: peripheral blood.

The CDR3, as DNA: TGTGCCAGCAGTTCCCGGAGCGGGAGGGATGAGCAGTTCTTC. Protein product: CASSSRSGRDEQFF. The gene calls are TRBV27 and TRBJ2-1; 10 bases map to TRBD2. The CDR3 runs to 14 residues. From germline, CDR1 is MNHEY and CDR2 SMNVEV (reference sequence). V was pared by 4 bases and J by 8 bases, with 5 bases of the junction left unmatched.